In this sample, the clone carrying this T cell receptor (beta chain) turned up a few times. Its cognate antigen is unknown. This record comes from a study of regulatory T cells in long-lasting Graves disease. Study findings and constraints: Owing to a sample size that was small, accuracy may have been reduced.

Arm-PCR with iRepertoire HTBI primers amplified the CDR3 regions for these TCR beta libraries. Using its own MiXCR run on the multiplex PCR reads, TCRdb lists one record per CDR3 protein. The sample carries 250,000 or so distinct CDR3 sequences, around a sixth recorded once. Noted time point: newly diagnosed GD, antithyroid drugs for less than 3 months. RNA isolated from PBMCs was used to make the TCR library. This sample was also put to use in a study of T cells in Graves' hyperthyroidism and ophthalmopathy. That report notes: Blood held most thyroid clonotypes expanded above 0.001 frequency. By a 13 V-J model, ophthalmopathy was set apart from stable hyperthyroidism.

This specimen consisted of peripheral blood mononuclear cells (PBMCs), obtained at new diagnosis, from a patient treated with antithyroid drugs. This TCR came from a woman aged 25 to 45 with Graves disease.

CDR3 sequence reads: CASSSNGLAVNEQYF. The CDR3, as DNA: TGTGCCAGCAGCTCCAACGGACTAGCGGTTAACGAGCAGTACTTC. The J gene is TRBJ2-7, the V gene TRBV5-4, with TRBD2 matching over 10 bases. From germline, CDR1 is SGHNT and CDR2 YYREEE (reference sequence). The length of the CDR3 is 15 residues. Germline trimming cut 3 bases from V and 5 bases from J; bases unmatched to any gene: 8.